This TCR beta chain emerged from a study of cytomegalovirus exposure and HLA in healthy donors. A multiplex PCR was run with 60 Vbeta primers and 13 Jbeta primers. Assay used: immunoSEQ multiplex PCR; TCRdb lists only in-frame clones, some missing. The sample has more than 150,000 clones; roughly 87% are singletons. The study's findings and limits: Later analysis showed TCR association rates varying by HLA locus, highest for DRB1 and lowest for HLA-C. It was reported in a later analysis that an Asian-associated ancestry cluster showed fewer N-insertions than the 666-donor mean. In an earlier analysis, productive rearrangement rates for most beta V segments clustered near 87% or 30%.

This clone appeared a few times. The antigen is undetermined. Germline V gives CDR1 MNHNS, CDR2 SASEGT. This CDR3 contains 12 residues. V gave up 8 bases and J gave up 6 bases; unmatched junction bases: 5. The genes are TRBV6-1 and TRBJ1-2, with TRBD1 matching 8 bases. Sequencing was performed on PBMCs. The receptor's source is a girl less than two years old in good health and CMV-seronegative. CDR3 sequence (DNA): TGTGCCAGCCACGGACAGGGTAATGGCTACACCTTC. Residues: CASHGQGNGYTF.